The clone carrying this TCR beta chain was observed many times. The antigen is unknown. Study results and limitations: Whole repertoires were not studied in the larger cohort, only one V-J beta rearrangement.

MiXCR was run by TCRdb on the 5' RACE reads, yielding one entry per CDR3 protein. The table has some 62,000 distinct CDR3 sequences, around 30% seen once. Sequencing input: tumor-infiltrating naive CD4+ T cells sorted from the breast tumor. Subset given: naive CD4+ T cells, CD4+CD45RA+CD25-. The TCR originated in a female donor with breast cancer.

The CDR3 DNA follows: TGTGCCAGCAGCTTAACGTTAGCGGGAGGTGTCACAGATACGCAGTATTTT. This codes for CASSLTLAGGVTDTQYF. This chain links TRBV7-3 with TRBJ2-3; 10 nucleotides match TRBD2. V shed 0 bases, J shed 2 bases, and the junction held 5 bases outside the gene matches. Germline V gene lookup returns CDR1 SGHTA and CDR2 FQGTGA. The CDR3 runs to 17 residues.